These 5 T cell receptor beta chains originate from one sample sequenced in a study of Ad26.COV2.S vaccination and SARS-CoV-2 variants. The assay was immunoSEQ multiplex PCR, and TCRdb's table has in-frame clones only and misses some. The sample carries 300,000 to 350,000 clones, around 81% recorded once. The sample's treatment: some 19 received Ad26.COV2.S at low or high dose, single or two shots; five or six received placebo; per-sample allocation not given. Sampling happened 63 days after the first vaccine or placebo injection. The sequences come from peripheral blood, collected in a trial of Ad26.COV2.S vaccine versus placebo. The receptors were gathered from a person between 18 and 60 years old who received the Ad26.COV2.S COVID-19 vaccine or a placebo.

This chain links TRBV19 with TRBJ1-1; 9 bases match TRBD1. This CDR3 comprises 16 residues. V lost 1 base, J lost 0 bases, and 3 bases stayed unmatched. Per germline, CDR1 LNHDA and CDR2 SQIVND (reference sequence). CDR3 in amino acids: CASSIGTGAMNTEAFF. The CDR3 nucleotides read TGTGCCAGTAGTATAGGGACAGGGGCGATGAACACTGAAGCTTTCTTT.

This clone is a singleton in its sample. The chain couples TRBV5-1 to TRBJ2-1; 10 bases line up with TRBD2. V gave up 4 bases and J gave up 0 bases; unmatched junction bases: 10. Looked up from germline, CDR1 is SGHRS and CDR2 is YFSETQ. The CDR3 runs 18 residues. The CDR3: CASSPASGGLSSYNEQFF. The CDR3 nucleotides are TGCGCCAGCAGCCCCGCTAGCGGGGGCCTTAGCTCCTACAATGAGCAGTTCTTC.

The CDR3 DNA reads TGTGCCAGCAGCCAAGAATCCAGGTGGGGCGGCTACACCTTC. Protein sequence: CASSQESRWGGYTF. This chain connects TRBV3-1 (or the pseudogene TRBV3-2) to TRBJ1-2; D perhaps matches TRBD1 (5 bases). The CDR3 has 14 amino acids. With 0 bases removed from V and 8 bases from J, the gap between germline ends came to 13 bases. Germline values: CDR1 LGHDT, CDR2 YNNKEL (reference sequence).

The DNA for the CDR3 is TGTGCCAGCAGCTTAGAAGTAAACACTGAAGCTTTCTTT. It codes for CASSLEVNTEAFF. The chain is built from TRBV11-3 and TRBJ1-1, with unresolved D. Trimming cost V 0 bases and J 2 bases, with 4 bases left between them. Per germline, CDR1 SGHNT and CDR2 YENEEA. There are 13 residues in the CDR3.

The rearrangement links TRBV5-1 to TRBJ1-4; unclear D gene. CDR3 length: 14 residues. Trimming left V 2 bases short and J 4 bases short, with 9 bases between. Germline loops: CDR1 SGHRS, CDR2 YFSETQ. The CDR3 sequence: CASSLTASNEKLFF. CDR3 DNA: TGCGCCAGCAGCTTAACAGCAAGTAATGAAAAACTGTTTTTT. The full variable domain, its missing parts supplied by reference TRBV5-1 and TRBJ1-4, is KAGVTQTPRYLIKTRGQQVTLSCSPISGHRSVSWYQQTPGQGLQFLFEYFSETQRNKGNFPGRFSGRQFSNSRSEMNVSTLELGDSALYLCASSLTASNEKLFFGSGTQLSVL.